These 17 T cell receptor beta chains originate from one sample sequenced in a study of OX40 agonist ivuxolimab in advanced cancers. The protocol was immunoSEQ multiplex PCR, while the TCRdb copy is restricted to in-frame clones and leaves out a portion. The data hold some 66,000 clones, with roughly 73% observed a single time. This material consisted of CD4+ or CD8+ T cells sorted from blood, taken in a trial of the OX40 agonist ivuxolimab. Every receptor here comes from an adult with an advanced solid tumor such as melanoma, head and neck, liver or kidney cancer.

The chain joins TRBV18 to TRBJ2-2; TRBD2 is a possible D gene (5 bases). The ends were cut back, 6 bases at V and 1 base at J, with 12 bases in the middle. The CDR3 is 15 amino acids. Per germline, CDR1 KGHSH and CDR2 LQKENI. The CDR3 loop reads CASSSNSENTGELFF. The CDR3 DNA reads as TGTGCCAGCTCTTCAAATAGCGAGAACACCGGGGAGCTGTTTTTT.

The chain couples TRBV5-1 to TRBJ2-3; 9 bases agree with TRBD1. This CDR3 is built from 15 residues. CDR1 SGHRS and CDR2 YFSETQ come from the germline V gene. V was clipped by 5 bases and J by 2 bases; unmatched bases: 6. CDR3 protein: CASRRTGDSTDTQYF. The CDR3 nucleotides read TGCGCCAGCAGGCGGACAGGGGACTCCACAGATACGCAGTATTTT.

Here the CDR3 DNA reads TGTGCCAGCAGTGAAGACAGGCAACGTGAAGCTTTCTTT. Protein: CASSEDRQREAFF. The rearrangement uses TRBV6-1 and TRBJ1-1, with D perhaps TRBD1 (5 bases). Germline CDR1 is MNHNS and CDR2 is SASEGT. V was pared by 1 base and J by 7 bases, with 10 bases between. CDR3 length equals 13 residues.

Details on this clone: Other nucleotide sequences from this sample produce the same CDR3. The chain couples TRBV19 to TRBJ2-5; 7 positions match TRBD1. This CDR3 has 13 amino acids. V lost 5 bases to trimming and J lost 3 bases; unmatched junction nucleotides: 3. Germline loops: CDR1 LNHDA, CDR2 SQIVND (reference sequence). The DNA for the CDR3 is TGTGCCAGTAGTTCGCAGGGGGAAGAGACCCAGTACTTC. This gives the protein CASSSQGEETQYF.

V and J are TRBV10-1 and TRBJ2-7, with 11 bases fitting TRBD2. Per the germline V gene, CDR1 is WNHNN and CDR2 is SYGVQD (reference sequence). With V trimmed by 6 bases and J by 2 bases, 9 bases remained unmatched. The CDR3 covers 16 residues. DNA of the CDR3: TGCGCCAGCAGGGCATCACTAGCGGGAGTCACCTACGAGCAGTACTTC. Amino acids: CASRASLAGVTYEQYF.

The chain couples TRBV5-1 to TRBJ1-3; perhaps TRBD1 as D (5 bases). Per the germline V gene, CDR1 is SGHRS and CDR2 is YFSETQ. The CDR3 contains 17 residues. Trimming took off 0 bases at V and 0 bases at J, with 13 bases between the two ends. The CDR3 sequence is CASSLGTTDFSGNTIYF. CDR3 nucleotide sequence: TGCGCCAGCAGCTTGGGTACGACAGATTTCTCTGGAAACACCATATATTTT.

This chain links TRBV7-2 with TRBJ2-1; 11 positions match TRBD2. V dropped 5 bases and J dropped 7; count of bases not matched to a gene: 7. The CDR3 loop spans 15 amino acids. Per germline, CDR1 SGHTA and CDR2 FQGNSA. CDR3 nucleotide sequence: TGTGCCAGCAGCCTCATAGCGGGAGGGTGGAATGAGCAGTTCTTC. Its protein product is CASSLIAGGWNEQFF.

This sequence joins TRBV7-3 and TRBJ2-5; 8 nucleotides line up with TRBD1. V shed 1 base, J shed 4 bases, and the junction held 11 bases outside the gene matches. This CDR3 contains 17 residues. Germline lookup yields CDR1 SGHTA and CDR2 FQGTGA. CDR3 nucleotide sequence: TGTGCCAGCAGCTTAATCAGACCGGGACAGGAGTTAGAGACCCAGTACTTC. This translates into CASSLIRPGQELETQYF.

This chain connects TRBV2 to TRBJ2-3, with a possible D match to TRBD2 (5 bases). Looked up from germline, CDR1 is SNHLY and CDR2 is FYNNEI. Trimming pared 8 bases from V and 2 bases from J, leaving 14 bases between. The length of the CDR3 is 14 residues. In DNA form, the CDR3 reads TGTGCCAGCCGCGGAGGTGCTTTCACAGATACGCAGTATTTT. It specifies CASRGGAFTDTQYF.

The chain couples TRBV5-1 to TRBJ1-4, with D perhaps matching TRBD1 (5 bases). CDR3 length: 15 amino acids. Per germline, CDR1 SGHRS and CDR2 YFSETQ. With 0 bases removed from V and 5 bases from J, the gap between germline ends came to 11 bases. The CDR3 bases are TGCGCCAGCAGCTTGGCCGGGCAGGGAAATGAAAAACTGTTTTTT. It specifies CASSLAGQGNEKLFF.

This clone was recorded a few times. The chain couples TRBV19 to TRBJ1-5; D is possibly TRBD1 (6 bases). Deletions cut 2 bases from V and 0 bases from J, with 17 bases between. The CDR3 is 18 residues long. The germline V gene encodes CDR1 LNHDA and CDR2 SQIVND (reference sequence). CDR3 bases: TGTGCCAGTAGTATACGGGGCAGGGGAGGGAATAGCAATCAGCCCCAGCATTTT. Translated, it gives CASSIRGRGGNSNQPQHF.

This CDR3 is CASSRDSKNIQYF. The CDR3 DNA follows: TGCGCCAGCAGCCGGGACAGCAAAAACATTCAGTACTTC. V and J are TRBV4-1 and TRBJ2-4, with 7 bases lining up with TRBD1. Germline CDR1 is MGHRA and CDR2 is YSYEKL. The CDR3 is 13 residues long. With V trimmed by 4 bases and J by 3 bases, 0 bases remained unmatched.

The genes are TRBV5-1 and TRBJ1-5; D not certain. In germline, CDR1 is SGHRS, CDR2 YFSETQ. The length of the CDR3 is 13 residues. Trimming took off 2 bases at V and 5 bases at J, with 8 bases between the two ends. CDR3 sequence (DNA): TGCGCCAGCAGCTTAAATGTTGATCAGCCCCAGCATTTT. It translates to CASSLNVDQPQHF.

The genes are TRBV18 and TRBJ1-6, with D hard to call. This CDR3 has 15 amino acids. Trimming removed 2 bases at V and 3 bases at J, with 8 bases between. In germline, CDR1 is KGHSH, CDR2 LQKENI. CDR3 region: CASSPRGIYNSPLHF. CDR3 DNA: TGTGCCAGCTCACCAAGAGGAATCTATAATTCACCCCTCCACTTT.

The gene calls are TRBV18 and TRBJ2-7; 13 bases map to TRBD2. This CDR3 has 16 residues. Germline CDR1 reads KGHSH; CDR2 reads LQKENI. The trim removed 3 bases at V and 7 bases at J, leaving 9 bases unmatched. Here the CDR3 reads CASSPGLAGAGWEQYF. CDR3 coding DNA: TGTGCCAGCTCACCCGGACTAGCGGGGGCAGGGTGGGAGCAGTACTTC.

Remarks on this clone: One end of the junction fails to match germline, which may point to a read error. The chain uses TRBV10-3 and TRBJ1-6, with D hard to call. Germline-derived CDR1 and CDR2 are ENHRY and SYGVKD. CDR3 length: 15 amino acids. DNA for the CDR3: TGTGCCATCAGTGAGTCGCCCTCCAATAATTCACCCCTCCACTTT. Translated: CAISESPSNNSPLHF.

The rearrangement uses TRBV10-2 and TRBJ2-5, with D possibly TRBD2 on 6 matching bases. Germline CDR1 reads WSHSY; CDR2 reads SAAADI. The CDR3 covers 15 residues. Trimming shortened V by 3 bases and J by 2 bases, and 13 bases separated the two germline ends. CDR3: CASSDPGSGQETQYF. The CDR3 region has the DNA TGCGCCAGCAGTGACCCCGGGAGCGGGCAAGAGACCCAGTACTTC.